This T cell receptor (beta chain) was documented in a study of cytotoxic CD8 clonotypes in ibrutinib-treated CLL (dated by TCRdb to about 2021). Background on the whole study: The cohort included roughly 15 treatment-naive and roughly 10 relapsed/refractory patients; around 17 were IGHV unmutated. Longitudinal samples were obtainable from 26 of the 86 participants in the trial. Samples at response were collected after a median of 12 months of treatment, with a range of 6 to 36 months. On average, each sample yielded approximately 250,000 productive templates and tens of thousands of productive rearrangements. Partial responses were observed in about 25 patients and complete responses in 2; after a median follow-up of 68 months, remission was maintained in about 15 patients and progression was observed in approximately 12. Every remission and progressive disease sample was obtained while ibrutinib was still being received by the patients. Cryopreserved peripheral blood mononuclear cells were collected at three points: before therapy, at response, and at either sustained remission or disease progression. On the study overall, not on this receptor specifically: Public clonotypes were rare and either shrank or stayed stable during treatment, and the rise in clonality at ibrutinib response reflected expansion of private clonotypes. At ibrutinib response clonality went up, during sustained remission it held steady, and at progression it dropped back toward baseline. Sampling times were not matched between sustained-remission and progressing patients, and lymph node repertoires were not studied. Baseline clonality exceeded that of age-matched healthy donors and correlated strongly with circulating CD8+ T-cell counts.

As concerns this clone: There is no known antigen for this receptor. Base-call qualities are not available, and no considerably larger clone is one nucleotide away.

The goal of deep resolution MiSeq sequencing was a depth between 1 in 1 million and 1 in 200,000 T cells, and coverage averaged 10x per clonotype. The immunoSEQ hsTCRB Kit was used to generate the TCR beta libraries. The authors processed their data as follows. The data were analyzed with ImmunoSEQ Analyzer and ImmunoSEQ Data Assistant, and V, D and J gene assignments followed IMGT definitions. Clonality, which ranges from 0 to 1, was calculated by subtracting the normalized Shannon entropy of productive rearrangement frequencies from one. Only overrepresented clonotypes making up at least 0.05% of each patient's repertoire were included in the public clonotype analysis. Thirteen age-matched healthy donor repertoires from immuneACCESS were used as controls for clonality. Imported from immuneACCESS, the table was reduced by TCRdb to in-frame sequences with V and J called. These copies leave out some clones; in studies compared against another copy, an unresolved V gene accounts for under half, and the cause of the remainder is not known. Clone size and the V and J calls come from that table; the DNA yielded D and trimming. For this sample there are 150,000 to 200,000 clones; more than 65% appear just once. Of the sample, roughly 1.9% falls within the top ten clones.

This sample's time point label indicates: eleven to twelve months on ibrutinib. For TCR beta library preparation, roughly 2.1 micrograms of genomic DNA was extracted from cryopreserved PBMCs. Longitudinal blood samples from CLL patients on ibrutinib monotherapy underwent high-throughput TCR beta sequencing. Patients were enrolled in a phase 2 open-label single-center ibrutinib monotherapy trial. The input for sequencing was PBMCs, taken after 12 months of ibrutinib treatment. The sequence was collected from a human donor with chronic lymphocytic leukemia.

CDR3 loop: CASSIVQSRTSNQPQHF. The sequenced DNA: TGTGCCAGTAGTATAGTTCAGAGCAGGACTTCAAATCAGCCCCAGCATTTT. The rearranged chain carries TRBV19 and TRBJ1-5; no D gene is confidently identified. Cut back by 1 base and 4 bases, the V and J ends lie 17 bases apart. The germline V gene (reference sequence) provides CDR1 LNHDA and CDR2 SQIVND. The CDR3 covers 17 residues, taking in both the cysteine and the phenylalanine. Only the CDR3 part of the read is kept: 51 bases, read in frame from the first base.